Following are 19 T cell receptor beta chains from one sample sequenced in a study of PD-L1 blockade in urothelial cancer. Repertoires were generated with immunoSEQ multiplex PCR, while TCRdb's copy carries only in-frame clones and drops some. Of roughly 90,000 clones listed, 85% to 95% are singletons. Specimen: PBMCs, collected around atezolizumab (anti-PD-L1) treatment. The receptors derive from a man in his sixties with urothelial cancer.

This rearrangement joins TRBV27 to TRBJ2-7, with TRBD2 matching 12 bases. The CDR3 contains 15 residues. V lost 2 bases, J lost 4 bases, and 3 bases stayed unmatched. Per germline, CDR1 MNHEY and CDR2 SMNVEV (reference sequence). CDR3: CASSLKTSGGYEQYF. The CDR3 region has the DNA TGTGCCAGCAGTTTAAAGACTAGCGGGGGTTACGAGCAGTACTTC.

The chain combines TRBV7-3 with TRBJ2-7; the match to TRBD1 covers 7 bases. J was trimmed by 2 bases and V by 5 bases; bases with no gene match: 9. Germline lookup yields CDR1 SGHTA and CDR2 FQGTGA. The CDR3 is 15 residues long. CDR3 sequence reads: CASSPTRDSTYEQYF. CDR3 DNA: TGTGCCAGCAGCCCTACTCGGGACAGCACCTACGAGCAGTACTTC.

V gene TRBV9 combines with J gene TRBJ2-7; TRBD2 might be the D (5 bases). From germline, CDR1 is SGDLS and CDR2 YYNGEE. The CDR3 totals 14 residues. V dropped 4 bases and J dropped 2 bases, with 13 bases sitting between them. The CDR3 protein is CASSPRTQTYEQYF. CDR3 DNA: TGTGCCAGCAGCCCCAGGACTCAAACCTACGAGCAGTACTTC. Combining the CDR3 with reference TRBV9 and TRBJ2-7 gives the whole variable domain DSGVTQTPKHLITATGQRVTLRCSPRSGDLSVYWYQQSLDQGLQFLIQYYNGEERAKGNILERFSAQQFPDLHSELNLSSLELGDSALYFCASSPRTQTYEQYFGPGTRLTVT.

This clone occurred once. J is TRBJ1-2 and V is TRBV23-1, with 8 bases aligning to TRBD1. TRBV23-1 is identified as an open reading frame with a role that is uncertain. This CDR3 comprises 15 residues. V gave up 0 bases and J gave up 7 bases; unmatched junction bases: 7. The CDR3 reads CASSQSYQGAVGYTF. The CDR3, as DNA: TGCGCCAGCAGTCAATCGTACCAGGGGGCGGTTGGCTACACCTTC.

This sequence joins TRBV29-1 and TRBJ2-6; D remains unclear. Trimming removed 5 bases from V and 0 bases from J, with 17 bases in between. The V gene's germline CDR1 is SQVTM and CDR2 ANQGSEA. The CDR3 has 17 residues. In nucleotides, the CDR3 is TGCAGCGTTTTTGTCTGGGCCCCAGTCTCTGGGGCCAACGTCCTGACTTTC. It specifies CSVFVWAPVSGANVLTF.

This rearrangement joins TRBV18 to TRBJ1-2; 8 bases line up with TRBD1. This CDR3 has 13 residues. Germline CDR1 KGHSH, CDR2 LQKENI. With 5 bases clipped from V and 7 bases from J, the junction kept 6 bases outside the gene matches. CDR3 DNA: TGTGCCAGCTCATCATCAGGGGGCAGTGGCTACACCTTC. Translating it yields CASSSSGGSGYTF.

The chain has TRBV30 and TRBJ1-3; D uncertain. V gave up 0 bases and J gave up 4 bases, with 7 bases separating them. Per the germline V gene, CDR1 is GTSNPN and CDR2 is SVGIG (reference sequence). CDR3 length: 13 residues. CDR3 sequence (DNA): TGTGCCTGGAGTGTAAATATGGGAAACACCATATATTTT. It codes for CAWSVNMGNTIYF.

V gene TRBV19 combines with J gene TRBJ2-7; 9 bases agree with TRBD1. Germline loops: CDR1 LNHDA, CDR2 SQIVND (reference sequence). The CDR3 loop spans 14 amino acids. The V gene end was trimmed by 4 bases and the J gene end by 4 bases; junction bases not matched to a gene: 5. For the CDR3, the DNA is TGTGCCAGTAGTACCCGACAGGGGGAGTACGAGCAGTACTTC. It codes for CASSTRQGEYEQYF.

The chain links TRBV9 to TRBJ2-1; TRBD1 might be the D (6 bases). This CDR3 is built from 15 residues. Looked up from germline, CDR1 is SGDLS and CDR2 is YYNGEE. Trimming stripped 0 bases from V and 6 bases from J, with 13 bases between. CDR3 sequence (DNA): TGTGCCAGCAGCGTAGGGACAGATAGGAGCAATGAGCAGTTCTTC. Translation gives CASSVGTDRSNEQFF.

The V gene is TRBV11-2, the J gene TRBJ2-7, with 7 bases that match TRBD1. The CDR3 length is 15 residues. V gave up 2 bases and J gave up 1 base; unmatched junction bases: 5. Germline values: CDR1 SGHAT, CDR2 FQNNGV. The CDR3 nucleotides read TGTGCCAGCAGCTTAACACAGGGGAGTTCCTACGAGCAGTACTTC. Amino acids: CASSLTQGSSYEQYF.

The V and J genes are TRBV14 and TRBJ1-1, with D unresolved. Germline lookup yields CDR1 SGHDN and CDR2 FVKESK. The CDR3 loop spans 14 amino acids. With 5 bases removed from V and 0 bases from J, the gap between germline ends came to 10 bases. This CDR3 reads CASSYLPVNTEAFF. In nucleotides, the CDR3 is TGTGCCAGCAGCTACCTTCCGGTGAACACTGAAGCTTTCTTT.

V gene TRBV27 combines with J gene TRBJ1-2; 8 bases match TRBD1. The CDR3 is made up of 12 amino acids. The V and J ends lost 6 bases and 7 bases, in that order; junction bases with no gene match: 4. Looked up from germline, CDR1 is MNHEY and CDR2 is SMNVEV (reference sequence). As DNA, the CDR3 is TGTGCCAGCAGACAGGGGGAAAGTGGCTACACCTTC. This codes for CASRQGESGYTF.

The chain recombines TRBV6-5 with TRBJ2-5; 7 positions match TRBD2. V dropped 7 bases and J dropped 7; count of bases not matched to a gene: 12. This CDR3 comprises 14 residues. Germline CDR1 MNHEY, CDR2 SVGAGI. The CDR3 here is CASTKTTGEGTQYF. In DNA, the CDR3 is TGTGCCAGCACAAAGACGACGGGGGAGGGGACCCAGTACTTC.

The chain joins TRBV21-1 to TRBJ1-5. TRBV21-1 is listed as a pseudogene. This CDR3 spans 17 amino acids. CDR3 region: CASSKTHKGGRDQPQHF. DNA of the CDR3: TGTGCCAGCAGCAAAACCCACAAGGGGGGGAGGGATCAGCCCCAGCATTTT.

The chain employs TRBV11-2 and TRBJ1-5, with 10 bases identical to TRBD1. The CDR3 is 15 amino acids. The germline V gene encodes CDR1 SGHAT and CDR2 FQNNGV. Trimming cost V 5 bases and J 5 bases; bases outside gene matches: 6. CDR3 bases: TGTGCCAGCAGCACGACAGGGGGCGCATATCAGCCCCAGCATTTT. It yields the protein CASSTTGGAYQPQHF.

This clone showed up just once. The rearrangement uses TRBV11-2 and TRBJ2-7; 8 bases are shared with TRBD1. Germline values: CDR1 SGHAT, CDR2 FQNNGV. The CDR3 runs 16 residues. J was trimmed by 2 bases and V by 5 bases; bases with no gene match: 11. CDR3 residues: CASSSVRTGLTYEQYF. The CDR3 DNA reads as TGTGCCAGCAGCAGCGTCAGGACAGGGTTGACCTACGAGCAGTACTTC.

The V call is TRBV9, the J call TRBJ2-5, with a weak D call TRBD2 (5 bases). This CDR3 comprises 13 residues. Trimming took 7 bases from V and 1 from J, leaving 11 bases between them. Germline loops: CDR1 SGDLS, CDR2 YYNGEE. CDR3 protein: CASSREGQETQYF. As DNA, the CDR3 is TGTGCCAGCTCGAGGGAAGGCCAAGAGACCCAGTACTTC.

This rearrangement joins TRBV9 to TRBJ2-7, with D hard to call. V was shortened by 5 bases and J by 0 bases, with 15 bases between the two germline ends. The germline V gene has CDR1 SGDLS and CDR2 YYNGEE. The CDR3 contains 15 residues. The CDR3 is CASSYGQSDSYEQYF. As DNA, the CDR3 is TGTGCCAGCAGTTACGGCCAGAGCGACTCCTACGAGCAGTACTTC.

The chain recombines TRBV7-6 with TRBJ2-1; the D is unclear. The V gene lost 2 bases and the J gene lost 9 bases, with 5 bases spanning the gap. The CDR3 runs 11 residues. Germline V lookup: CDR1 SGHVS, CDR2 FNYEAQ. The CDR3 sequence is CASSLNREQFF. The CDR3 DNA sequence: TGTGCCAGCAGCTTAAATCGTGAGCAGTTCTTC.